This T cell receptor (beta chain) was documented in a study of blood T cells in healthy people across ages (dated by TCRdb to between 2015 and 2017). With respect to the entire study: Template switching captured roughly one uniquely barcoded TCR beta cDNA molecule per two T cells in model experiments. The study measured age-related changes in TCR beta repertoire diversity using deep sequencing normalized with unique cDNA molecular identifiers. Four age groups were formed from the donors: young (average roughly 15 years), middle-aged (just under 40), aged (about 62) and long-lived (more than 75). To avoid experimental bias, donors of different ages were distributed randomly across sequencing lanes. Using the same blood draw, the study looked at two additional independent replicas of 1 million unique cDNA reads for two donors, one aged 18 to 30 and the other aged 80 or older.

Summary of the overall study and its limitations: Compared with the aged group, more naive CD4+ T cells, fewer expanded clones and increased TCR diversity were shown by the long-lived group, suggesting age selection. Estimates of total diversity based on one million sequenced T cells were considered lower bounds and underestimates. There was a strong correlation between observed TCR beta diversity and the percentage of naive T cells measured by flow cytometry. Observed TCR beta diversity per million T cells fell roughly linearly with age, and a significant reduction was already apparent by age about 36. Donor CMV infection status was unknown, potentially confounding age-related changes in expanded clonotypes. Since profiling was done on bulk unsorted PBMCs, naive and antigen-experienced compartments could not be conclusively compared.

Spanning cysteine to phenylalanine, the CDR3 consists of 13 amino acids. Just the 39-base CDR3 DNA is kept, in frame starting at base 1. CDR1 and CDR2, per the germline V gene (reference sequence), are DFQATT and SNEGSKA. About this clonotype itself: The antigen this receptor binds is unknown. No base-level quality is on record; no much larger clone is a single base apart.

The donors were under 40 Caucasian individuals from Russia, aged roughly 6 to 90 years, who were systemically healthy. Each donor gave approximately 9.4 milliliters of peripheral blood, drawn into EDTA-treated Vacutainer tubes. Ficoll-Paque density-gradient centrifugation was used to isolate PBMCs, with at least 6.5 million per sample. Trizol reagent was used to extract total RNA from PBMCs, with at least 6 micrograms per sample. For every donor, flow cytometry on a PBMC aliquot measured the percentage of naive CD45RAhigh/CD27high T cells. Libraries were constructed by 5' RACE. Sequencing instrument: Illumina HiSeq 2500. A second PCR of about 6 to 11 cycles was performed with a sample-barcoded 5' primer and a J-beta primer mix. A template-switch 5' adaptor carrying 12 random nucleotides introduced a unique molecular identifier onto each TCR beta cDNA molecule. At least 2.5 million CDR3-containing paired-end reads were obtained from each sample. The Mint cDNA synthesis kit, primed by a TRBC-specific oligonucleotide, was used to synthesize first-strand cDNA from all RNA. All cDNA was treated with uracil-DNA glycosylase and then went through a first 18-cycle PCR with the universal primers M1SS and BC2_uni_R. The paper's data handling went like this. For normalization, 1 million high-quality reads, each with a distinct molecular identifier, were randomly selected from each sample. Instead of being binned into consensus sequences, reads with shared molecular identifiers were discarded. MiTCR, with a Q25 quality threshold and the strictest error-elimination algorithm, was used for CDR3 identification, clonotype clustering and error correction. A nonparametric unseen species model using Euler transformation provided a lower-bound estimate of total TCR beta diversity. Through fastp at Q25 and MiXCR, TCRdb rebuilt clones from the public reads, retaining in-frame beta chains. Each CDR3 protein gets just one entry, which takes the most common genes and DNA from the rows behind it. The V and J calls were determined by TCRdb, not by the authors. The sample yields approximately 670,000 distinct CDR3 sequences; about 43% were counted once. The top ten hold about 32% of the sample.

The V and J segments used are TRBV20-1 and TRBJ1-1; the D segment could be TRBD1, given 5 matching bases. This receptor was obtained from a man older than 75 in good health. What was sequenced was blood. CDR3 protein: CSERRDPNTEAFF. In nucleotide form, the sequence is TGCAGCGAACGAAGGGACCCGAACACTGAAGCTTTCTTT.